Sequencing of this T cell receptor (beta chain) was carried out in a study of T-cell reconstitution after alpha-beta-depleted transplantation in children. Whole-study findings and limits: Several hundred expanded graft clones reportedly supplied alpha-beta T cells about two months after transplant. Surviving thymic progenitors and recipient T cells were the source of high TCRbeta diversity at day 60 in some patients. The authors attributed T-cell counts and diversity one year after transplant mostly to newly produced T cells.

Germline CDR1 SQVTM, CDR2 ANQGSEA. The length of the CDR3 is 16 residues. The V gene end was trimmed by 5 bases and the J gene end by 1 base; junction bases not matched to a gene: 2. Worth noting for this clonotype: Antigen specificity is unknown.

During its preparation, the TCRbeta library received unique molecular identifiers. TCRdb processed the PCR reads anew with MiXCR; each CDR3 protein has one entry. The table includes roughly 240,000 distinct CDR3 sequences, 6.5% to 10% detected once. This chain uses TRBV29-1 with TRBJ2-1; 16 positions agree with TRBD2. The receptor was isolated from a male patient between 5 and 17 years old who had a stem cell transplant for acute lymphoblastic leukemia, so the T cells may come from the graft donor. The input for sequencing was PBMCs, mostly from graft donor cells, taken 180 days after TCRalphabeta/CD19-depleted stem cell transplant. CDR3 in DNA: TGCAGCGTTCAGGGACTAGCGGGAGGGTCCTACAATGAGCAGTTCTTC. This codes for CSVQGLAGGSYNEQFF.